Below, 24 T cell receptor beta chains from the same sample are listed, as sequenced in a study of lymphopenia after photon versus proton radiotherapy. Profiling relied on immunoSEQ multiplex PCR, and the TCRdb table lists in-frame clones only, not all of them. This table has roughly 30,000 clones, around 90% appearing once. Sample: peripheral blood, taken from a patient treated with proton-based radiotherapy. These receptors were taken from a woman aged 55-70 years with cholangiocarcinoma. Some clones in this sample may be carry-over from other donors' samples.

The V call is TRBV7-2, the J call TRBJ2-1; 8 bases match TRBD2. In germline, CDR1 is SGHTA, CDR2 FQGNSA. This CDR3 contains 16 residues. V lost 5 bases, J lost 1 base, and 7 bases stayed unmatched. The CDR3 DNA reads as TGTGCCAGCAGCCAGACTAGCGCGCTATCCTACAATGAGCAGTTCTTC. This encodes CASSQTSALSYNEQFF.

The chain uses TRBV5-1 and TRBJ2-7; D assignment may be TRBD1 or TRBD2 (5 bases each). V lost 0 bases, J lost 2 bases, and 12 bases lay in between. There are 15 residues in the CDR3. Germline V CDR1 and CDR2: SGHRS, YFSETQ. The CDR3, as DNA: TGCGCCAGCAGCTTGGCTAGGGACGGGACCTACGAGCAGTACTTC. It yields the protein CASSLARDGTYEQYF.

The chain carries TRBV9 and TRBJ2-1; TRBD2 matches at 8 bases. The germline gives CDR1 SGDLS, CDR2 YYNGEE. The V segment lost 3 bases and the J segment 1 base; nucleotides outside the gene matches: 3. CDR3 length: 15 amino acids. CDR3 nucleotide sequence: TGTGCCAGCAGCGACACTAGCGGATCCTACAATGAGCAGTTCTTC. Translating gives CASSDTSGSYNEQFF.

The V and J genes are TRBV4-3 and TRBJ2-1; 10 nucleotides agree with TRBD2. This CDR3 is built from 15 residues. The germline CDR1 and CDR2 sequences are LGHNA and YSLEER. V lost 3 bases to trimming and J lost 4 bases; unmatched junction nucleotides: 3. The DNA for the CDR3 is TGCGCCAGCAGCCACGGACTAGCGGATTACAATGAGCAGTTCTTC. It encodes CASSHGLADYNEQFF.

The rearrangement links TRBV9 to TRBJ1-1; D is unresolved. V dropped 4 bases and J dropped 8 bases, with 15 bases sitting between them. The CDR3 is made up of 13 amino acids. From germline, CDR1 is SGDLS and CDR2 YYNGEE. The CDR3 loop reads CASSLIVGKEAFF. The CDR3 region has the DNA TGTGCCAGCAGCCTGATCGTGGGGAAGGAAGCTTTCTTT. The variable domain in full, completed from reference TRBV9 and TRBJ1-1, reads DSGVTQTPKHLITATGQRVTLRCSPRSGDLSVYWYQQSLDQGLQFLIQYYNGEERAKGNILERFSAQQFPDLHSELNLSSLELGDSALYFCASSLIVGKEAFFGQGTRLTVV.

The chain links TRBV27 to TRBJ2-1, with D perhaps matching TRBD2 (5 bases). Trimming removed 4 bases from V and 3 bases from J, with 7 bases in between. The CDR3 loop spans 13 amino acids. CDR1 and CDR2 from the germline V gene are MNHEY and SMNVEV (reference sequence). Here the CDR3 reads CASSSDFYNEQFF. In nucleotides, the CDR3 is TGTGCCAGCAGTTCGGACTTCTACAATGAGCAGTTCTTC.

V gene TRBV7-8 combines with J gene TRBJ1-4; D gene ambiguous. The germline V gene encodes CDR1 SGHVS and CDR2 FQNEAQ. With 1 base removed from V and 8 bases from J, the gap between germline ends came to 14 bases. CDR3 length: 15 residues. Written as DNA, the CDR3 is TGTGCCAGCAGCTTAGGGAGCTTAGACTGGGAAAAACTGTTTTTT. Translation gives CASSLGSLDWEKLFF.

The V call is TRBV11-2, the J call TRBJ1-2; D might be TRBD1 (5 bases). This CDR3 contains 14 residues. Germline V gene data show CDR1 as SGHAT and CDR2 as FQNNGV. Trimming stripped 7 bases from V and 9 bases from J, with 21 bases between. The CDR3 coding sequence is TGTGCCAGCACCCTTGGCGGGCAGGGCAAAAGCTACACCTTC. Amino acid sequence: CASTLGGQGKSYTF.

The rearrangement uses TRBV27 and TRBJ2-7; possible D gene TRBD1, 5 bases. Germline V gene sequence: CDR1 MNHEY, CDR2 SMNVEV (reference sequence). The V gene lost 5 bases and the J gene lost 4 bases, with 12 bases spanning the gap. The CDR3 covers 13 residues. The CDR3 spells CASSKRQSYEQYF. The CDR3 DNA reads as TGTGCCAGCAGTAAGAGACAGTCGTACGAGCAGTACTTC.

CDR3 coding DNA: TGCGCCAGCAGCGAGGGACAGCCCACAGATACGCAGTATTTT. It yields the protein CASSEGQPTDTQYF. J is TRBJ2-3 and V is TRBV5-1, with 7 bases that match TRBD1. The CDR3 runs 14 residues. Germline loops: CDR1 SGHRS, CDR2 YFSETQ. With 4 bases clipped from V and 2 bases from J, the junction kept 4 bases outside the gene matches. Full variable domain (outside the CDR3, taken from reference TRBV5-1 and TRBJ2-3): KAGVTQTPRYLIKTRGQQVTLSCSPISGHRSVSWYQQTPGQGLQFLFEYFSETQRNKGNFPGRFSGRQFSNSRSEMNVSTLELGDSALYLCASSEGQPTDTQYFGPGTRLTVL.

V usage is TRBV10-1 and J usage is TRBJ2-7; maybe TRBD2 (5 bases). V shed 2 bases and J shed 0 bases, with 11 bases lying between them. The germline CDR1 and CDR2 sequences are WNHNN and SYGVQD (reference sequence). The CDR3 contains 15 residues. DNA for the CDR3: TGCGCCAGCAGTGAGAACCTGGGGAGCTCCTACGAGCAGTACTTC. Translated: CASSENLGSSYEQYF.

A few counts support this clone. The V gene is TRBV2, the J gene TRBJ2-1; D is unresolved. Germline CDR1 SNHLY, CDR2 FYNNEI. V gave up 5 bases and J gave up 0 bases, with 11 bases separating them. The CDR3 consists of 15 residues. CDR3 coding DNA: TGTGCCAGCAGTACCGGGCGAGGCTCCTACAATGAGCAGTTCTTC. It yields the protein CASSTGRGSYNEQFF.

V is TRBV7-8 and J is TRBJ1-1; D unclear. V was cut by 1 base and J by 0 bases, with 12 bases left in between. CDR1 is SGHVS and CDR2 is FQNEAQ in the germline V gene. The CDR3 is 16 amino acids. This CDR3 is CASSLEGAWMNTEAFF. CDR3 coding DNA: TGTGCCAGCAGCTTAGAGGGAGCATGGATGAACACTGAAGCTTTCTTT.

The CDR3 reads CASSLDRSGTQYF. Here the CDR3 DNA reads TGTGCCAGCAGCTTAGACAGGTCGGGGACCCAGTACTTC. The chain links TRBV7-3 to TRBJ2-5; D perhaps matches TRBD1 (6 bases). V was trimmed by 2 bases and J by 7 bases, leaving 11 bases between them. There are 13 residues in the CDR3. The germline V gene encodes CDR1 SGHTA and CDR2 FQGTGA.

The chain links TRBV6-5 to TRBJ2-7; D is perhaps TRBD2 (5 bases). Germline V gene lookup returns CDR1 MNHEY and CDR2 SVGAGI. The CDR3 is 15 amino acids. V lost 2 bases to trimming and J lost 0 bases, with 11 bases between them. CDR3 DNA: TGTGCCAGCAGTTACCATCCTAGCAACTCCTACGAGCAGTACTTC. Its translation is CASSYHPSNSYEQYF.

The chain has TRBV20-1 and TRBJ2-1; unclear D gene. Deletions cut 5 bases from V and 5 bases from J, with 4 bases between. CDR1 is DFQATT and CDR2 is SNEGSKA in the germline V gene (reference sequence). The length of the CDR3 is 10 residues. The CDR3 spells CSALHNEQFF. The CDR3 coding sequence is TGCAGTGCTCTTCACAATGAGCAGTTCTTC.

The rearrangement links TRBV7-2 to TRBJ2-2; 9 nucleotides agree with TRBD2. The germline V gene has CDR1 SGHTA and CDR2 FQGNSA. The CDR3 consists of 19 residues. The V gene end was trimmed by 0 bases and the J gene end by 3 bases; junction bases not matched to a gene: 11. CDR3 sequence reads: CASSLAHLAGTLDTGELFF. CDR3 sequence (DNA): TGTGCCAGCAGCTTAGCGCATCTAGCGGGGACCCTCGACACCGGGGAGCTGTTTTTT.

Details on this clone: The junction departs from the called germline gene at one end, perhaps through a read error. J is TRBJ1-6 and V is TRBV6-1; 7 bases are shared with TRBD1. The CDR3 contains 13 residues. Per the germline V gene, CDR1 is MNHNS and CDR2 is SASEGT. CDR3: CTSKTTGKSPLHF. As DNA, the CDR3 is TGTACCAGCAAAACGACAGGGAAATCACCCCTCCACTTT.

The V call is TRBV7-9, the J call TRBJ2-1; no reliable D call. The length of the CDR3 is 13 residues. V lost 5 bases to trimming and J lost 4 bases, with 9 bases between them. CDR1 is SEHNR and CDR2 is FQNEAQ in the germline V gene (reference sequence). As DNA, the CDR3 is TGTGCCAGCAGCCCCGGGCCTTACAATGAGCAGTTCTTC. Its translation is CASSPGPYNEQFF.

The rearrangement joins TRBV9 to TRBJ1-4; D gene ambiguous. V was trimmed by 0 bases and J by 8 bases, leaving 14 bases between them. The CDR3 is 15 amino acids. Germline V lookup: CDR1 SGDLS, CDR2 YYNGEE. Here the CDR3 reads CASSVATGRAEKLFF. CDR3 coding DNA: TGTGCCAGCAGCGTAGCTACCGGGAGGGCAGAAAAACTGTTTTTT. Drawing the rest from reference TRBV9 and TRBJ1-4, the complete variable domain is DSGVTQTPKHLITATGQRVTLRCSPRSGDLSVYWYQQSLDQGLQFLIQYYNGEERAKGNILERFSAQQFPDLHSELNLSSLELGDSALYFCASSVATGRAEKLFFGSGTQLSVL.

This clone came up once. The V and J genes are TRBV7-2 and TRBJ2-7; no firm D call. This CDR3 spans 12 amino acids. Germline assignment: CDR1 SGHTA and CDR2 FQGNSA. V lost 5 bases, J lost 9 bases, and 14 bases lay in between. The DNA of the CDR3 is TGTGCCAGCAGCCTCGACCCCTCGGCGCAGTACTTC. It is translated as CASSLDPSAQYF. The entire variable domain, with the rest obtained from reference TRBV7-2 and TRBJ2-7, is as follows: GAGVSQSPSNKVTEKGKDVELRCDPISGHTALYWYRQSLGQGLEFLIYFQGNSAPDKSGLPSDRFSAERTGGSVSTLTIQRTQQEDSAVYLCASSLDPSAQYFGPGTRLTVT.

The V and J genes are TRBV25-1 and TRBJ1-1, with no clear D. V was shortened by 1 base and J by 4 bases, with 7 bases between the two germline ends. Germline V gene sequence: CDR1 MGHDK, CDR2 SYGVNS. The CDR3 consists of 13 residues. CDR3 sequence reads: CASSELAGTEAFF. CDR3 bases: TGTGCCAGCAGTGAATTGGCGGGCACTGAAGCTTTCTTT.

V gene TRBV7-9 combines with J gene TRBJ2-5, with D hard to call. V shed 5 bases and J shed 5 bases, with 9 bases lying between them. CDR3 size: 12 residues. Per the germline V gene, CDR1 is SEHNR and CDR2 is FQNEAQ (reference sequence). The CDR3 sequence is CASSLQGETQYF. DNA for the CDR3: TGTGCCAGCAGCCTACAAGGGGAGACCCAGTACTTC.

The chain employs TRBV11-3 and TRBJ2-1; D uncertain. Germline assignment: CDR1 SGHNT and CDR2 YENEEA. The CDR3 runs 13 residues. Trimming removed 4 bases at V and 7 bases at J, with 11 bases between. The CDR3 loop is CASSSRYQNEQFF. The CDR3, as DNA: TGTGCCAGCAGCTCTAGGTACCAGAATGAGCAGTTCTTC.